The sequence of this T cell receptor (beta chain) was determined in a study of neoadjuvant anti-PD-1 for oral cavity cancer. Sequencing was performed with immunoSEQ multiplex PCR; in TCRdb, only in-frame clones are kept and a portion is missing. The sample yields about 62,000 clones, 65% to 80% seen once. Germline V gene data show CDR1 as SGHVS and CDR2 as FNYEAQ. Trimming shortened V by 0 bases and J by 4 bases, and 15 bases separated the two germline ends. This CDR3 has 16 amino acids. The genes are TRBV7-6 and TRBJ1-2, with a possible D match to TRBD1 (5 bases). This clonotype originated in a person between 40 and 85 years old with oral cavity squamous cell carcinoma. The sequencing used PBMCs, collected before nivolumab (anti-PD-1) treatment. CDR3 nucleotides: TGTGCCAGCAGCTTAGCGCGAACCCACGGGGGCTATGGCTACACCTTC. Its translation: CASSLARTHGGYGYTF. Supplemented by reference TRBV7-6 and TRBJ1-2, the full variable domain reads GAGVSQSPRYKVTKRGQDVALRCDPISGHVSLYWYRQALGQGPEFLTYFNYEAQQDKSGLPNDRFSAERPEGSISTLTIQRTEQRDSAMYRCASSLARTHGGYGYTFGSGTRLTVV.